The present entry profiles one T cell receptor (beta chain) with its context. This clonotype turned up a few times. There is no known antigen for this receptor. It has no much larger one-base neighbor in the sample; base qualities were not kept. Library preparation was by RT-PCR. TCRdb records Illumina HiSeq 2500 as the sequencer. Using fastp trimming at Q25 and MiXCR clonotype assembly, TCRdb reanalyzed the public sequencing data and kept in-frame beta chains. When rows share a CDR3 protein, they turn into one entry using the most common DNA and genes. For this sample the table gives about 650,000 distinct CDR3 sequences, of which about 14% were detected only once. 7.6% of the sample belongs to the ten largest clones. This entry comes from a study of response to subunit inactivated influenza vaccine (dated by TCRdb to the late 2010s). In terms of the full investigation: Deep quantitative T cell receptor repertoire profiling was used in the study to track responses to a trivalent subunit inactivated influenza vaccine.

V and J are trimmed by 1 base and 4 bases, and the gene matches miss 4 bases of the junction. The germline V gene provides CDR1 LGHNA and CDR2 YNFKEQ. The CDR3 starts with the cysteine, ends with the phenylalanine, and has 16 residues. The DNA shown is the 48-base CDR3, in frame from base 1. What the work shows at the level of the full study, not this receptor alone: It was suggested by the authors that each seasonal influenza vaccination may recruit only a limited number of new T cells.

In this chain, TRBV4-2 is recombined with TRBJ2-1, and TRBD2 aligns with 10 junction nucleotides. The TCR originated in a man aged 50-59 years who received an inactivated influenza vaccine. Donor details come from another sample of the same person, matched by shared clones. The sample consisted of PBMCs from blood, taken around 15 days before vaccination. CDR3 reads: CASSQVLAGAYNEQFF. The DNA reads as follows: TGTGCCAGCAGCCAAGTGCTAGCGGGGGCATACAATGAGCAGTTCTTC.